The 27 T cell receptor beta chains below come from one sample, sequenced in a study of T-cell reconstitution after alpha-beta-depleted transplantation in children. Unique molecular identifiers were incorporated during preparation of the TCRbeta library. Each CDR3 protein gets one entry after TCRdb re-called the PCR reads with MiXCR. The sample holds nearly 250,000 distinct CDR3 sequences, 6.5% to 9% seen once. The sequenced sample was PBMCs, mostly from graft donor cells, obtained 180 days after TCRalphabeta/CD19-depleted stem cell transplant. These receptor sequences come from a male patient younger than 18 who had a stem cell transplant for acute lymphoblastic leukemia, so the T cells may come from the graft donor.

This clonotype was counted many times. The rearrangement joins TRBV7-2 to TRBJ1-4, with TRBD1 as a possible D gene (5 bases). Germline values: CDR1 SGHTA, CDR2 FQGNSA. This CDR3 is built from 15 residues. V lost 2 bases and J lost 0, with 7 bases in between. CDR3 sequence: CASSLQTATNEKLFF. The CDR3 bases are TGTGCCAGCAGCTTACAGACAGCAACTAATGAAAAACTGTTTTTT.

This clonotype was recorded at least ten times. The chain is built from TRBV7-3 and TRBJ1-2; no clear D. Germline V gene lookup returns CDR1 SGHTA and CDR2 FQGTGA. V dropped 4 bases and J dropped 3 bases, with 9 bases sitting between them. CDR3 length equals 13 residues. This CDR3 is CASSSDGDYGYTF. Written as DNA, the CDR3 is TGTGCCAGCAGCTCCGACGGGGACTATGGCTACACCTTC.

In this sample, this clonotype turned up many times. The genes are TRBV2 and TRBJ2-5; 8 bases agree with TRBD2. J was trimmed by 5 bases and V by 7 bases; bases with no gene match: 12. Looked up from germline, CDR1 is SNHLY and CDR2 is FYNNEI. CDR3 size: 15 residues. The chain's CDR3 is CASIAREGRRETQYF. CDR3 sequence (DNA): TGTGCCAGCATAGCCCGGGAGGGCCGGAGGGAGACCCAGTACTTC.

This clonotype occurred many times. V is TRBV24-1 and J is TRBJ2-3; 8 bases align to TRBD1. Germline lookup yields CDR1 KGHDR and CDR2 SFDVKD. The V gene end was trimmed by 4 bases and the J gene end by 5 bases; junction bases not matched to a gene: 10. This CDR3 has 16 amino acids. CDR3: CATSEPDRAQGDTQYF. In DNA, the CDR3 is TGTGCCACCAGTGAACCGGACAGGGCCCAAGGAGATACGCAGTATTTT.

The table lists this clonotype with many counts. This chain uses TRBV18 with TRBJ1-6; 8 nucleotides match TRBD1. The CDR3 is 15 residues long. Germline V gene sequence: CDR1 KGHSH, CDR2 LQKENI. The V segment lost 2 bases and the J segment 7 bases; nucleotides outside the gene matches: 4. CDR3 amino acids: CASSPIGQGNSPLHF. CDR3 in DNA: TGTGCCAGCTCACCAATAGGACAGGGCAATTCACCCCTCCACTTT.

Ten or more counts support this clonotype. J is TRBJ2-2 and V is TRBV29-1; tentatively, D is TRBD1 (7 bases). This CDR3 contains 15 residues. Germline CDR1 is SQVTM and CDR2 is ANQGSEA. V was pared by 1 base and J by 1 base, with 10 bases between. The CDR3 is CSVEGGDRNTGELFF. In nucleotides, the CDR3 is TGCAGCGTTGAAGGGGGGGACAGGAACACCGGGGAGCTGTTTTTT.

This clonotype was observed many times. The CDR3 sequence is CASSLETGSNQPQHF. CDR3 sequence (DNA): TGCGCCAGCAGCTTGGAGACAGGTAGCAATCAGCCCCAGCATTTT. The chain carries TRBV5-1 and TRBJ1-5, with D perhaps TRBD1 (6 bases). There are 15 residues in the CDR3. V was clipped by 0 bases and J by 0 bases, with 7 bases between them. Germline V gene sequence: CDR1 SGHRS, CDR2 YFSETQ.

On this clonotype itself: A much more abundant neighbour one base away suggests this may be a read error. The genes are TRBV7-7 and TRBJ2-3; 12 positions match TRBD2. CDR1 and CDR2 (germline): SSHAT, FNYEAQ (reference sequence). This CDR3 region has 15 residues. The CDR3 DNA reads TGTGCCAGCAGCACCTCTAGCGGGGGGGCAGATAGGCAGTATTTT. It translates to CASSTSSGGADRQYF.

The sample holds a few counts of this clonotype. The chain couples TRBV12-2 to TRBJ2-2; TRBD2 was called by the table and not checked on the DNA. TRBV12-2 is a pseudogene. This CDR3 is built from 19 residues. CDR3 sequence (DNA): TGTGCAAGTCGCTTACCCCCAAATTTCCTTAGCGGGAGGAGCGGGGAGCTGTTTTTT. As protein: CASRLPPNFLSGRSGELFF.

Worth noting for this clonotype: This sequence may be a read error, since a much larger clone differs from it by one base. This chain uses TRBV9 with TRBJ2-7, with D uncertain. The CDR3 is 14 residues long. V was cut by 0 bases and J by 4 bases, with 11 bases left in between. Per the germline V gene, CDR1 is SGDLS and CDR2 is YYNGEE. The CDR3 protein is CASSVGSLGYEQYF. The CDR3 bases are TGTGCCAGCAGCGTAGGAAGTCTGGGGTACGAGCAGTACTTC.

This clonotype appeared many times. The gene calls are TRBV7-9 and TRBJ2-7, with D hard to call. Germline V gene sequence: CDR1 SEHNR, CDR2 FQNEAQ (reference sequence). Trimming took 4 bases from V and 2 from J, leaving 15 bases between them. The CDR3 contains 15 residues. The CDR3 DNA reads as TGTGCCAGCAGCTCCACCCGCATCATTCCCTACGAGCAGTACTTC. It is translated as CASSSTRIIPYEQYF. Together with reference TRBV7-9 and TRBJ2-7, the CDR3 gives the full variable domain: DTGVSQNPRHKITKRGQNVTFRCDPISEHNRLYWYRQTLGQGPEFLTYFQNEAQLEKSRLLSDRFSAERPKGSFSTLEIQRTEQGDSAMYLCASSSTRIIPYEQYFGPGTRLTVT.

As concerns this clonotype: A much larger clone differs from this one at a single base, so this may be a read error. The chain uses TRBV20-1 and TRBJ2-7; TRBD1 matches at 8 bases. V lost 7 bases and J lost 4; bases outside the gene matches: 9. The germline gives CDR1 DFQATT, CDR2 SNEGSKA (reference sequence). This CDR3 comprises 13 residues. The CDR3 DNA reads TGCAGTGTCATAATCCGGACAGGGTACGAGCAGTACTTC. It encodes CSVIIRTGYEQYF.

This clonotype was counted ten times or more. The chain carries TRBV20-1 and TRBJ2-2, with 8 bases matching TRBD1. Germline V gene data show CDR1 as DFQATT and CDR2 as SNEGSKA (reference sequence). Losses at the gene ends were 6 bases for V and 4 bases for J; bases not matched to a gene: 10. The CDR3 spans 15 residues. CDR3 sequence: CSASLQGAGTGELFF. CDR3 DNA sequence: TGCAGTGCAAGTCTTCAGGGGGCGGGCACCGGGGAGCTGTTTTTT.

Ten or more counts support this clonotype. This chain uses TRBV27 with TRBJ1-6; the match to TRBD1 covers 10 bases. CDR1 and CDR2 from the germline V gene are MNHEY and SMNVEV (reference sequence). V lost 2 bases to trimming and J lost 10 bases; unmatched junction nucleotides: 11. CDR3 length: 17 residues. This CDR3 is CASSLGQPGQGRSPLHF. DNA for the CDR3: TGTGCCAGCAGTTTAGGACAACCGGGACAGGGGAGGTCACCCCTCCACTTT.

This clonotype was detected many times. The V call is TRBV27, the J call TRBJ2-7; no firm D call. CDR1 is MNHEY and CDR2 is SMNVEV in the germline V gene (reference sequence). This CDR3 is built from 14 residues. The germline V and J ends were trimmed by 2 bases and 5 bases, with 13 bases remaining between them. The CDR3: CASSLRSDGHEQYF. For the CDR3, the DNA is TGTGCCAGCAGTTTAAGATCCGATGGGCACGAGCAGTACTTC.

This clonotype was seen ten or more times. The chain uses TRBV4-3 and TRBJ2-1, with a possible D match to TRBD2 (5 bases). Germline V gene lookup returns CDR1 LGHNA and CDR2 YSLEER. The CDR3 runs to 15 residues. Trimming left V 2 bases short and J 4 bases short, with 12 bases between. This chain's CDR3 is CASSQSTGRYNEQFF. CDR3 DNA sequence: TGCGCCAGCAGCCAATCAACGGGGAGATACAATGAGCAGTTCTTC.

This clonotype was recorded at least ten times. The V and J genes are TRBV7-2 and TRBJ2-1; TRBD2 matches 7 bases. Germline CDR1 is SGHTA and CDR2 is FQGNSA. J gave up 2 bases and V 5 bases, and 6 bases lay outside the gene matches. This CDR3 is 15 amino acids long. CDR3 protein: CASSPQAGAYNEQFF. CDR3 sequence (DNA): TGTGCCAGCAGCCCGCAGGCGGGAGCCTACAATGAGCAGTTCTTC.

This clonotype was recorded at least ten times. This sequence joins TRBV5-1 and TRBJ2-7, with D hard to call. V dropped 0 bases and J dropped 5 bases, with 6 bases sitting between them. This CDR3 has 12 amino acids. CDR1 is SGHRS, CDR2 YFSETQ, per germline. CDR3 nucleotides: TGCGCCAGCAGCTTGGAATCACACGAGCAGTACTTC. It codes for CASSLESHEQYF.

This clonotype was seen repeatedly, ten times or more. CDR3 nucleotides: TGTGCCAGCAGTCTGGGGGCTTATGAGCAGTTCTTC. Its protein is CASSLGAYEQFF. The chain employs TRBV28 and TRBJ2-1; D may be TRBD1 (6 bases). The V gene's germline CDR1 is MDHEN and CDR2 SYDVKM. V was cut by 5 bases and J by 8 bases, with 10 bases left in between. The CDR3 spans 12 residues.

This clonotype was counted at least ten times. One end of the junction does not line up with germline, which may come from a read error. The CDR3 region is CASGLRNRANVLTF. CDR3 in DNA: TGTGCCAGCGGTTTGCGGAATCGGGCCAACGTCCTGACTTTC. The gene calls are TRBV28 and TRBJ2-6; no reliable D call. This CDR3 has 14 amino acids. The germline gives CDR1 MDHEN, CDR2 SYDVKM.

This clonotype was seen many times. The rearrangement joins TRBV9 to TRBJ2-1; D gene unclear. Germline V gene lookup returns CDR1 SGDLS and CDR2 YYNGEE. The V end lost 3 bases, the J end lost 8 bases, and 3 bases lay between the germline ends. The CDR3 has 10 amino acids. The CDR3 DNA is TGTGCCAGCAGCGGGGATGAGCAGTTCTTC. As protein: CASSGDEQFF.

V and J are TRBV20-1 and TRBJ2-1; D gene unclear. The CDR3 totals 16 residues. V dropped 2 bases and J dropped 0 bases, with 14 bases sitting between them. Germline CDR1 and CDR2: DFQATT and SNEGSKA (reference sequence). The CDR3 spells CSARSLVSYSYNEQFF. The CDR3 nucleotides are TGCAGTGCTAGATCCCTGGTTAGCTACTCCTACAATGAGCAGTTCTTC.

Many counts were recorded for this clonotype. The chain employs TRBV5-6 and TRBJ2-3, with D unclear. Germline CDR1 and CDR2: SGHDT and YYEEEE. Trimming shortened V by 0 bases and J by 7 bases, and 6 bases separated the two germline ends. CDR3 length: 12 amino acids. CDR3 in amino acids: CASSLGVYTQYF. The CDR3 DNA follows: TGTGCCAGCAGCTTGGGAGTGTATACGCAGTATTTT. The full variable domain, in which reference TRBV5-6 and TRBJ2-3 provide the parts outside the CDR3, is DAGVTQSPTHLIKTRGQQVTLRCSPKSGHDTVSWYQQALGQGPQFIFQYYEEEERQRGNFPDRFSGHQFPNYSSELNVNALLLGDSALYLCASSLGVYTQYFGPGTRLTVL.

This clonotype was seen at least ten times. The chain links TRBV6-1 to TRBJ1-6, with unresolved D. Trimming shortened V by 6 bases and J by 7 bases, and 13 bases separated the two germline ends. CDR3 size: 14 residues. The germline CDR1 and CDR2 sequences are MNHNS and SASEGT. CDR3 DNA: TGTGCCAGCAGGCAAAGGTCGGCGAATTCACCCCTCCACTTT. This encodes CASRQRSANSPLHF.

This CDR3 reads CASSQDLLEGTGIKYEQYF. CDR3 DNA sequence: TGCGCCAGCAGCCAAGATCTATTAGAGGGGACAGGGATAAAGTACGAGCAGTACTTC. J is TRBJ2-7 and V is TRBV4-1; 9 bases match TRBD1. The CDR3 consists of 19 residues. In germline, CDR1 is MGHRA, CDR2 YSYEKL. V trimming: 0 bases; J trimming: 4 bases; junction bases outside the gene matches: 16.

This clonotype was found many times. The rearrangement uses TRBV6-5 and TRBJ1-1; 9 bases align to TRBD1. This CDR3 spans 17 amino acids. Germline V lookup: CDR1 MNHEY, CDR2 SVGAGI. V shed 5 bases and J 1 base; nucleotides not matched to a gene: 11. In DNA, the CDR3 is TGTGCCAGCAGTACGCACAGGGGGCAGAGAGGGAACACTGAAGCTTTCTTT. As protein: CASSTHRGQRGNTEAFF.

This clonotype showed up many times. The chain employs TRBV6-5 and TRBJ2-1; D assignment may be TRBD1 or TRBD2 (6 bases each). CDR3 length equals 13 residues. Germline CDR1 MNHEY, CDR2 SVGAGI. Trimming cost V 4 bases and J 9 bases, with 13 bases left between them. The CDR3 protein is CASSSGASVEQFF. The CDR3 nucleotides are TGTGCCAGCAGTTCGGGGGCGTCTGTTGAGCAGTTCTTC.